The 6 T cell receptor beta chains given below trace back to one sample, sequenced in a study of blood T cell repertoires in COVID-19. Sequenced by immunoSEQ multiplex PCR; TCRdb stores in-frame clones only, minus some. The sample holds approximately 280,000 clones, 90% seen once. The specimen sequenced was peripheral blood. These TCRs come from a woman aged 25 to 39 with COVID-19, enrolled during active disease.

V gene TRBV24-1 combines with J gene TRBJ2-5; D may be TRBD1 (5 bases). V was pared by 5 bases and J by 4 bases, with 16 bases between. The CDR3 consists of 15 residues. CDR1 and CDR2 (germline): KGHDR, SFDVKD. This CDR3 reads CATSAPGSVAETQYF. The CDR3 bases are TGTGCCACCAGTGCCCCAGGGTCGGTAGCAGAGACCCAGTACTTC.

This clone has a single count. The chain recombines TRBV30 with TRBJ1-5; no firm D call. V shed 2 bases and J shed 0 bases, with 8 bases lying between them. Germline loops: CDR1 GTSNPN, CDR2 SVGIG (reference sequence). This CDR3 spans 14 amino acids. The CDR3 sequence is CAWSQTSSNQPQHF. The CDR3 bases are TGTGCCTGGAGTCAAACTTCTAGCAATCAGCCCCAGCATTTT.

The V gene is TRBV29-1, the J gene TRBJ2-5, with D possibly being TRBD2 (5 bases). Per the germline V gene, CDR1 is SQVTM and CDR2 is ANQGSEA. V gave up 0 bases and J gave up 5 bases, with 16 bases separating them. This CDR3 spans 15 amino acids. The CDR3 protein is CSVEDLDPSLETQYF. Here the CDR3 DNA reads TGCAGCGTTGAAGATCTAGATCCTAGCTTGGAGACCCAGTACTTC.

The chain has TRBV18 and TRBJ2-7; the match to TRBD2 covers 8 bases. V lost 6 bases and J lost 4; bases outside the gene matches: 5. Germline CDR1 reads KGHSH; CDR2 reads LQKENI. The CDR3 spans 13 residues. The CDR3 region has the DNA TGTGCCAGCTCGGTAGCGGGGAGGTACGAGCAGTACTTC. Amino acid sequence: CASSVAGRYEQYF.

The chain is built from TRBV19 and TRBJ2-7; 11 bases align to TRBD1. The CDR3 has 13 residues. Germline CDR1 is LNHDA and CDR2 is SQIVND (reference sequence). V shed 8 bases and J 7 bases; nucleotides not matched to a gene: 7. CDR3: CASRGQGAGEQYF. The CDR3 DNA reads as TGTGCCAGTCGAGGACAGGGGGCCGGAGAGCAGTACTTC.

V gene TRBV6-5 combines with J gene TRBJ1-5, with 7 bases aligning to TRBD1. V trimming: 6 bases; J trimming: 7 bases; junction bases outside the gene matches: 6. This CDR3 comprises 13 residues. Germline lookup yields CDR1 MNHEY and CDR2 SVGAGI. The CDR3, as DNA: TGTGCCAGCAGGGGACAGTACGGCCAGCCCCAGCATTTT. This encodes CASRGQYGQPQHF.